Shown below are 24 T cell receptor beta chains from a single sample sequenced in a study of cytomegalovirus exposure and HLA in healthy donors. Researchers ran the PCR with 60 Vbeta and 13 Jbeta primers. Sequencing used immunoSEQ multiplex PCR; TCRdb keeps in-frame clones, though not all of them. This sample has about 120,000 clones, with 82% found just once. The specimen sequenced was PBMCs. The receptors come from a man younger than 45 in good health and CMV-seropositive.

This chain links TRBV6-4 with TRBJ1-5, with unresolved D. Looked up from germline, CDR1 is MRHNA and CDR2 is SNTAGT. This CDR3 is built from 15 residues. Trimming removed 3 bases at V and 3 bases at J, with 12 bases between. Here the CDR3 reads CASSESGLPNQPQHF. In DNA form, the CDR3 reads TGTGCCAGCAGTGAGTCAGGACTCCCCAATCAGCCCCAGCATTTT.

The rearrangement uses TRBV5-6 and TRBJ2-7; TRBD2 is a possible D gene (6 bases). Per the germline V gene, CDR1 is SGHDT and CDR2 is YYEEEE. V lost 5 bases and J 11 bases, leaving 14 bases between the germline ends. The CDR3 extends over 11 amino acids. DNA for the CDR3: TGTGCCAGCAGTTCCAGACGGGAGAAGTACGTC. As protein: CASSSRREKYV.

The gene calls are TRBV4-2 and TRBJ2-6; 10 nucleotides match TRBD2. There are 18 residues in the CDR3. Germline CDR1 is LGHNA and CDR2 is YNFKEQ. V shed 3 bases and J 0 bases; nucleotides not matched to a gene: 5. The chain's CDR3 is CASSQRLAGGSGANVLTF. CDR3 DNA: TGTGCCAGCAGCCAGCGCTTAGCGGGGGGCTCTGGGGCCAACGTCCTGACTTTC.

V and J are TRBV5-1 and TRBJ1-4; 10 bases agree with TRBD1. The germline gives CDR1 SGHRS, CDR2 YFSETQ. This CDR3 has 15 residues. The V segment lost 4 bases and the J segment 5 bases; nucleotides outside the gene matches: 5. The CDR3 DNA sequence: TGCGCCAGCAGCCAACCGGGACAGGGGAATGAAAAACTGTTTTTT. Its translation: CASSQPGQGNEKLFF.

The chain couples TRBV10-1 to TRBJ2-3, with D unclear. CDR1 is WNHNN and CDR2 is SYGVQD in the germline V gene (reference sequence). V was trimmed by 3 bases and J by 4 bases, leaving 11 bases between them. CDR3 length: 14 amino acids. The CDR3 nucleotides are TGCGCCAGCAGTGATAGGAGTGAGTCAGATACGCAGTATTTT. It yields the protein CASSDRSESDTQYF.

The J gene is TRBJ2-7, the V gene TRBV5-4, with 9 nucleotides matching TRBD2. Germline CDR1 is SGHNT and CDR2 is YYREEE (reference sequence). This CDR3 region has 16 residues. Unmatched junction bases numbered 12, after V lost 3 bases and J lost 5 bases. The CDR3 is CASSSPGTSMWNEQYF. CDR3 in DNA: TGTGCCAGCAGCTCACCCGGGACTAGCATGTGGAACGAGCAGTACTTC.

This clone showed up just a few times. This chain uses TRBV2 with TRBJ2-7; the match to TRBD1 covers 7 bases. The CDR3 is 14 amino acids. CDR1 is SNHLY and CDR2 is FYNNEI in the germline V gene. The V segment lost 4 bases and the J segment 2 bases; nucleotides outside the gene matches: 5. This CDR3 reads CASSGDSGAYEQYV. DNA for the CDR3: TGTGCCAGCAGTGGGGACAGCGGCGCCTACGAGCAGTACGTC.

The table lists this clone with a count of one. This chain uses TRBV6-5 with TRBJ2-3; a possible D gene is TRBD2 (6 bases). The CDR3 is 16 amino acids. Looked up from germline, CDR1 is MNHEY and CDR2 is SVGAGI. Trimming cost V 0 bases and J 6 bases, with 16 bases left between them. CDR3 protein: CASSYSRLGEMDTQYF. CDR3 DNA sequence: TGTGCCAGCAGTTACTCGAGACTAGGGGAAATGGATACGCAGTATTTT.

This chain joins TRBV10-3 and TRBJ1-2, with D hard to call. The V end was cut by 3 bases, the J end by 6 bases, with 11 bases between. The CDR3 consists of 13 residues. Looked up from germline, CDR1 is ENHRY and CDR2 is SYGVKD. CDR3 sequence: CAISDRVNNGYTF. CDR3 sequence (DNA): TGTGCCATCAGTGACCGGGTAAATAATGGCTACACCTTC.

The chain employs TRBV2 and TRBJ2-3; 10 bases agree with TRBD1. V shed 5 bases, J shed 5 bases, and the junction held 4 bases outside the gene matches. Germline V gene data show CDR1 as SNHLY and CDR2 as FYNNEI. The CDR3 length is 14 residues. In nucleotides, the CDR3 is TGTGCCAGCAGTCCTCGGACAGGGGGAGATACGCAGTATTTT. Translation: CASSPRTGGDTQYF.

The chain links TRBV9 to TRBJ2-1; TRBD1 matches 10 bases. CDR1 and CDR2 from the germline V gene are SGDLS and YYNGEE. The junction had 7 bases not matched to a gene; V was cut back by 0 bases and J by 4 bases. The CDR3 length is 17 residues. The CDR3 loop is CASSVAGGTGDYNEQFF. CDR3 coding DNA: TGTGCCAGCAGCGTAGCGGGGGGGACAGGGGATTACAATGAGCAGTTCTTC.

The chain links TRBV5-1 to TRBJ2-5; the D gene is possibly TRBD2 (5 bases). Trimming stripped 2 bases from V and 2 bases from J, with 7 bases between. CDR3 size: 13 residues. Germline-derived CDR1 and CDR2 are SGHRS and YFSETQ. CDR3 DNA: TGCGCCAGCAGCTTCGCGGGTCAAGAGACCCAGTACTTC. This translates into CASSFAGQETQYF.

The gene calls are TRBV4-1 and TRBJ1-1; TRBD1 matches at 9 bases. This CDR3 has 17 residues. Germline loops: CDR1 MGHRA, CDR2 YSYEKL. Unmatched junction bases numbered 14, after V lost 4 bases and J lost 5 bases. The CDR3 loop is CASSPDRGRGERTEAFF. As DNA, the CDR3 is TGCGCCAGCAGCCCGGACAGGGGTAGGGGGGAGCGGACTGAAGCTTTCTTT.

The rearrangement uses TRBV2 and TRBJ1-6; tentatively, D is TRBD1 (6 bases). V lost 10 bases to trimming and J lost 0 bases, with 10 bases between them. The CDR3 has 14 residues. Germline V gives CDR1 SNHLY, CDR2 FYNNEI. CDR3 nucleotides: TGTGCCACACAGGGAAGCTCCTATAATTCACCCCTCCACTTT. Translated: CATQGSSYNSPLHF.

The sample holds one count of this clone. The chain combines TRBV27 with TRBJ1-1; the D gene is possibly TRBD1 (6 bases). The length of the CDR3 is 15 residues. Germline values: CDR1 MNHEY, CDR2 SMNVEV (reference sequence). V lost 0 bases, J lost 2 bases, and 10 bases lay in between. The DNA for the CDR3 is TGTGCCAGCAGTTTATCTTCAGGGGCTAACACTGAAGCTTTCTTT. It encodes CASSLSSGANTEAFF.

The chain recombines TRBV5-1 with TRBJ2-7; D may be TRBD1 (5 bases). The V end was cut by 7 bases, the J end by 4 bases, with 9 bases between. Looked up from germline, CDR1 is SGHRS and CDR2 is YFSETQ. This CDR3 contains 11 residues. The DNA of the CDR3 is TGCGCCAGCTCGACAGATTACGAGCAGTACTTC. Translated: CASSTDYEQYF. Supplemented by reference TRBV5-1 and TRBJ2-7, the full variable domain reads KAGVTQTPRYLIKTRGQQVTLSCSPISGHRSVSWYQQTPGQGLQFLFEYFSETQRNKGNFPGRFSGRQFSNSRSEMNVSTLELGDSALYLCASSTDYEQYFGPGTRLTVT.

The chain recombines TRBV15 with TRBJ2-1; TRBD1 aligns across 9 bases. V dropped 3 bases and J dropped 2; count of bases not matched to a gene: 8. The CDR3 sequence is 17 residues long. Per germline, CDR1 LNHNV and CDR2 YYDKDF (reference sequence). This CDR3 reads CATSRAWGQGAYNEQFF. Here the CDR3 DNA reads TGTGCCACCAGCAGGGCCTGGGGACAGGGCGCCTACAATGAGCAGTTCTTC.

This clone was detected once. The chain has TRBV6-1 and TRBJ2-3; no clear D. Germline V CDR1 and CDR2: MNHNS, SASEGT. The V and J ends lost 2 bases and 4 bases respectively, with 10 bases between them. This CDR3 spans 14 amino acids. This CDR3 reads CASSELSVPDTQYF. The DNA for the CDR3 is TGTGCCAGCAGTGAATTGTCGGTCCCAGATACGCAGTATTTT.

The J gene is TRBJ2-4, the V gene TRBV5-1; D perhaps matches TRBD1 (5 bases). V lost 2 bases, J lost 0 bases, and 15 bases lay in between. CDR3 size: 17 residues. CDR1 and CDR2 (germline): SGHRS, YFSETQ. The CDR3 protein is CASSFRVTKLAKNIQYF. DNA of the CDR3: TGCGCCAGCAGCTTCAGGGTTACCAAATTAGCCAAAAACATTCAGTACTTC. Drawing the rest from reference TRBV5-1 and TRBJ2-4, the complete variable domain is KAGVTQTPRYLIKTRGQQVTLSCSPISGHRSVSWYQQTPGQGLQFLFEYFSETQRNKGNFPGRFSGRQFSNSRSEMNVSTLELGDSALYLCASSFRVTKLAKNIQYFGAGTRLSVL.

The chain recombines TRBV2 with TRBJ2-2; D ambiguous. The DNA matches TRBJ1-3 better at its end, which makes the J call doubtful. In germline, CDR1 is SNHLY, CDR2 FYNNEI. The CDR3 totals 15 residues. CDR3 residues: CASSREGRAGNTIYF. The DNA of the CDR3 is TGTGCCAGCTCGAGAGAGGGTAGAGCTGGAAACACCATATATTTT.

The chain employs TRBV6-1 and TRBJ2-3; 7 bases line up with TRBD1. V was pared by 5 bases and J by 6 bases, with 5 bases of the junction left unmatched. Germline values: CDR1 MNHNS, CDR2 SASEGT. The CDR3 runs to 13 residues. The CDR3 coding sequence is TGTGCCAGCAGTATACAGGGGTCGGATACGCAGTATTTT. Residues: CASSIQGSDTQYF.

This clone showed up just once. The chain uses TRBV30 and TRBJ1-5; possibly TRBD1 for D (5 bases). V shed 4 bases and J shed 6 bases, with 16 bases lying between them. The CDR3 spans 14 residues. Germline V CDR1 and CDR2: GTSNPN, SVGIG (reference sequence). CDR3 sequence (DNA): TGTGCCTGGAATCTGGGGGGGAAGGGTCAGCCCCAGCATTTT. It translates to CAWNLGGKGQPQHF.

The chain employs TRBV5-6 and TRBJ2-7; 8 nucleotides align to TRBD2. The CDR3 is 12 amino acids. Germline loops: CDR1 SGHDT, CDR2 YYEEEE. Trimming removed 7 bases from V and 2 bases from J; junction bases left unmatched: 2. The chain's CDR3 is CASRRGAYEQYF. In nucleotides, the CDR3 is TGTGCCAGCCGGCGGGGGGCCTACGAGCAGTACTTC.

This clone was counted a single time. The rearrangement links TRBV14 to TRBJ1-2; D remains unclear. CDR1 is SGHDN and CDR2 is FVKESK in the germline V gene. V shed 0 bases and J shed 4 bases, with 6 bases lying between them. This CDR3 region has 13 residues. This CDR3 is CASSQDGSYGYTF. For the CDR3, the DNA is TGTGCCAGCAGCCAAGATGGGAGCTATGGCTACACCTTC.